Given below is one T cell receptor (beta chain) in context. The antigen remains undetermined. The PCR was carried out with 60 Vbeta primers and 13 Jbeta primers. Profiling relied on immunoSEQ multiplex PCR, and the TCRdb table lists in-frame clones only, not all of them. The table includes 95,000 to 150,000 clones, roughly 66% detected once. Per the germline V gene, CDR1 is LNHNV and CDR2 is YYDKDF (reference sequence). The CDR3 runs 17 residues. V shed 5 bases and J 6 bases; nucleotides not matched to a gene: 15. These data are taken from a study of cytomegalovirus exposure and HLA in healthy donors. Study findings and constraints: The study assumed roughly uniform donor sequencing depth for presence/absence analyses.

In nominal health when sampled, donors likely had unrecorded immune exposures nonetheless. Sequences were obtained from PBMCs. The chain couples TRBV15 to TRBJ2-2, with TRBD1 matching 7 bases. This TCR derives from a man between 18 and 29 years old in good health and CMV-seronegative. In DNA, the CDR3 is TGTGCCACCAGCTTCAGAGGGGGCAGGGTTGGGGCCGGGGAGCTGTTTTTT. This gives the protein CATSFRGGRVGAGELFF.